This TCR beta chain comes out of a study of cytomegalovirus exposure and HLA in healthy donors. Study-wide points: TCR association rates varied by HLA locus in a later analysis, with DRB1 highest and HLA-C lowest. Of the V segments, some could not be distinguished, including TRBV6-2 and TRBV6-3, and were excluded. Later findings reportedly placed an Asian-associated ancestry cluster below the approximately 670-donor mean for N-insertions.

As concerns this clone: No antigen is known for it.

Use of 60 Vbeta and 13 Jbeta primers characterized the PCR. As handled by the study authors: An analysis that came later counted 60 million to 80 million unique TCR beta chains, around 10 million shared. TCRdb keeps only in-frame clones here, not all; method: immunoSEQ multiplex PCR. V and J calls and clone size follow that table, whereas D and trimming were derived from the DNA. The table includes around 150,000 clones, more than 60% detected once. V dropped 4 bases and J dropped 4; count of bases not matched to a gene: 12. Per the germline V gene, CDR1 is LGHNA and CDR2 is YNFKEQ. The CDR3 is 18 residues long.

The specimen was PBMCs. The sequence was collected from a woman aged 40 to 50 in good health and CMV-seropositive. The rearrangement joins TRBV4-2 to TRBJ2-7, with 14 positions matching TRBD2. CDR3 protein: CASSPGLAGVTTEYEQYF. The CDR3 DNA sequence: TGTGCCAGCAGCCCGGGACTAGCGGGAGTAACGACTGAGTACGAGCAGTACTTC.